These T cell receptor beta chains were read from a single sample in a study of T cell responses to AZD1222 COVID-19 vaccine. Data came from immunoSEQ multiplex PCR; TCRdb stores just in-frame clones and leaves some out. The sample carries roughly 160,000 clones, under 95% recorded once. This material consisted of peripheral blood, taken 28 days after the second AZD1222 dose. These receptors came from an adult who received the AZD1222 COVID-19 vaccine. Each CDR3 is given with its conserved first and last residue. Fields, in order: J gene, D gene, clone size, V gene, CDR3 protein, CDR3 DNA. The D gene is left open where the match is weak. Rows give clone size only sometimes, using once, few, many, or a class for an expanded clone.

TRBJ2-1 | NA | NA | TRBV23-1 | CASSPLRGAEQFF | TGCGCCAGCAGTCCCCTCCGAGGGGCTGAGCAGTTCTTC
TRBJ1-1 | NA | NA | TRBV11-2 | CASSQWDGPTEAFF | TGTGCCAGCAGCCAATGGGACGGACCCACTGAAGCTTTCTTT
TRBJ2-3 | TRBD2 | few | TRBV6-6 | CASSSWTSVPTDTQYF | TGTGCCAGCAGTTCCTGGACTAGCGTTCCCACAGATACGCAGTATTTT
TRBJ2-1 | TRBD1 | NA | TRBV7-9 | CASRDTGTGVSNEQFF | TGTGCCAGCAGAGACACCGGGACAGGGGTGAGCAATGAGCAGTTCTTC
TRBJ1-1 | NA | NA | TRBV30 | CAWSVQANTEAFF | TGTGCCTGGAGTGTACAGGCTAACACTGAAGCTTTCTTT
TRBJ2-5 | TRBD2 | once | TRBV30 | CACRLAGGRETQYF | TGTGCCTGTAGGCTAGCGGGGGGAAGAGAGACCCAGTACTTC
TRBJ2-1 | TRBD2 | once | TRBV11-2 | CASSLGALAGNEQFF | TGTGCCAGCAGCTTAGGAGCACTAGCGGGCAATGAGCAGTTCTTC
TRBJ2-1 | NA | NA | TRBV29-1 | CSVVGIWDKGYNEQFF | TGCAGCGTTGTGGGGATTTGGGACAAGGGGTACAATGAGCAGTTCTTC
TRBJ1-3 | TRBD1 | NA | TRBV30 | CAWSGVPAYDRAGNTIYF | TGTGCCTGGAGTGGGGTACCCGCCTACGACAGGGCTGGAAACACCATATATTTT
TRBJ2-2 | NA | NA | TRBV11-2 | CASSPTEPVELFF | TGTGCCAGCAGCCCAACAGAGCCGGTAGAGCTGTTTTTT
TRBJ1-1 | NA | NA | TRBV19 | CASSIAELGRGNTEAFF | TGTGCCAGTAGTATCGCCGAGTTAGGAAGGGGCAACACTGAAGCTTTCTTT
TRBJ2-4 | NA | NA | TRBV11-2 | CASSFQGRGNIQYF | TGTGCCAGCAGCTTCCAGGGCCGGGGAAACATTCAGTACTTC
TRBJ2-7 | TRBD1 | NA | TRBV19 | CASSAGTGTYEQYF | TGTGCCAGTAGTGCCGGGACAGGGACCTACGAGCAGTACTTC
TRBJ2-7 | NA | NA | TRBV6-2/TRBV6-3 | CASSYSSESSYEQYF | TGTGCCAGCAGTTACTCTAGCGAAAGCTCCTACGAGCAGTACTTC
TRBJ2-3 | NA | NA | TRBV6-6 | CASSYSKGGVDTQYF | TGTGCCAGCAGTTACTCGAAGGGGGGAGTGGATACGCAGTATTTT
TRBJ2-1 | NA | NA | TRBV25-1 | CASSEQGNEQFF | TGTGCCAGCAGTGAACAGGGCAATGAGCAGTTCTTC
TRBJ2-2 | NA | NA | TRBV11-2 | CASLRTAGNTGELFF | TGTGCCAGCCTCCGAACCGCGGGTAACACCGGGGAGCTGTTTTTT
TRBJ1-1 | TRBD1 | NA | TRBV28 | CASSLPGGTEAFF | TGTGCCAGCAGTTTACCAGGGGGGACTGAAGCTTTCTTT
TRBJ2-3 | NA | NA | TRBV5-1 | CASSLMSRDPDTQYF | TGCGCCAGCAGCCTTATGAGCAGAGACCCAGATACGCAGTATTTT
TRBJ1-5 | NA | NA | TRBV6-6 | CASTGPNQPQHF | TGTGCCAGCACGGGACCCAATCAGCCCCAGCATTTT
TRBJ2-3 | NA | NA | TRBV4-1 | CASSQVPDTQYF | TGCGCCAGCAGCCAAGTCCCAGATACGCAGTATTTT
TRBJ1-1 | TRBD1 | NA | TRBV27 | CASSLSDPGTATEAFF | TGTGCCAGCAGTTTATCGGATCCCGGGACAGCGACTGAAGCTTTCTTT
TRBJ1-1 | NA | once | TRBV28 | CASSLPYNLEAFF | TGTGCCAGCAGTTTACCGTATAATCTTGAAGCTTTCTTT
TRBJ1-5 | NA | NA | TRBV28 | CASSVRNQPQHF | TGTGCCAGCAGTGTACGGAATCAGCCCCAGCATTTT
TRBJ2-5 | NA | NA | TRBV6-1 | CASSEVPQKYF | TGTGCCAGCAGTGAGGTCCCTCAAAAGTACTTC
TRBJ1-2 | NA | NA | TRBV4-3 | CASSQAGFGYTF | TGCGCCAGCAGCCAAGCGGGGTTTGGCTACACCTTC
TRBJ2-7 | NA | NA | TRBV28 | CASSLGRDRMIYEQYF | TGTGCCAGCAGTTTAGGGAGGGACAGGATGATCTACGAGCAGTACTTC
TRBJ1-2 | NA | NA | TRBV12-3/TRBV12-4 | CASSPRQAQGYTF | TGTGCCAGCAGTCCCAGACAGGCGCAGGGCTACACCTTC
TRBJ1-5 | TRBD1 | NA | TRBV7-2 | CASSLGPGQGASNQPQHF | TGTGCCAGCAGCTTAGGTCCGGGACAGGGGGCGAGCAATCAGCCCCAGCATTTT
TRBJ2-6 | TRBD1 | NA | TRBV7-8 | CASSYRDRGLSGANVLTF | TGTGCCAGCAGCTACCGGGACAGGGGGCTCTCTGGGGCCAACGTCCTGACTTTC
TRBJ1-1 | TRBD1 | NA | TRBV28 | CASSPGTGFSIVYTEAFF | TGTGCCAGCAGTCCCGGGACAGGGTTTTCAATAGTGTACACTGAAGCTTTCTTT
TRBJ1-4 | NA | NA | TRBV7-9 | CASSLEGNQLFF | TGTGCCAGCAGCTTAGAAGGAAACCAACTGTTTTTT
TRBJ2-1 | NA | NA | TRBV6-4 | CASSELEIPYNEQFF | TGTGCCAGCAGTGAACTAGAAATCCCCTACAATGAGCAGTTCTTC
TRBJ2-1 | NA | NA | TRBV5-6 | CASSSSGEWGLYNEQFF | TGTGCCAGCAGCTCAAGCGGGGAGTGGGGGCTCTACAATGAGCAGTTCTTC
TRBJ1-2 | NA | NA | TRBV5-1 | CASSQGTLDYGYTF | TGCGCCAGCAGCCAAGGGACACTGGACTATGGCTACACCTTC
TRBJ2-7 | NA | few | TRBV4-2 | CASSQKAQDPSYEQYF | TGTGCCAGCAGCCAAAAAGCACAGGACCCCTCCTACGAGCAGTACTTC
TRBJ2-5 | TRBD1 | NA | TRBV5-4 | CASSLADRAETQYF | TGTGCCAGCAGCTTGGCCGACAGGGCAGAGACCCAGTACTTC
TRBJ2-7 | NA | NA | TRBV3-1/TRBV3-2 | CASDLYEQYF | TGTGCCAGCGACCTATACGAGCAGTACTTC
TRBJ1-2 | TRBD1 | NA | TRBV28 | CASSPGQGAIYGYTF | TGTGCCAGCAGTCCAGGACAGGGGGCGATCTATGGCTACACCTTC
TRBJ1-5 | TRBD1 | NA | TRBV27 | CASSPTRQGSNQPQHF | TGTGCCAGCAGTCCCACTCGACAGGGGAGCAATCAGCCCCAGCATTTT
TRBJ1-2 | NA | NA | TRBV19 | CASNEGPGGYTF | TGTGCCAGTAACGAGGGGCCGGGTGGCTACACCTTC
TRBJ1-1 | NA | NA | TRBV4-1 | CASSQEWEGGTEAFF | TGCGCCAGCAGCCAAGAATGGGAAGGGGGGACTGAAGCTTTCTTT
TRBJ1-6 | NA | NA | TRBV2 | CASSVEIVLQGSPLHF | TGTGCCAGCAGTGTAGAAATAGTACTTCAAGGTTCACCCCTCCACTTT
TRBJ2-7 | TRBD1 | NA | TRBV7-9 | CASSSGTGPYEQYF | TGTGCCAGCAGCTCCGGGACAGGGCCCTACGAGCAGTACTTC
TRBJ1-5 | TRBD1 | NA | TRBV6-6 | CASSPHTPGQGGNQPQHF | TGTGCCAGCAGTCCCCACACCCCGGGACAGGGGGGCAATCAGCCCCAGCATTTT
TRBJ2-2 | NA | NA | TRBV6-1 | CASSESRPASGELFF | TGTGCCAGCAGTGAGTCGAGACCGGCGTCCGGGGAGCTGTTTTTT
TRBJ2-1 | NA | few | TRBV6-5 | CASGTSSYNEQFF | TGTGCCAGCGGGACGAGCTCCTACAATGAGCAGTTCTTC
TRBJ2-1 | NA | NA | TRBV6-2/TRBV6-3 | CASSYARYSEQFF | TGTGCCAGCAGTTACGCCCGTTATAGTGAGCAGTTCTTC
TRBJ1-1 | NA | NA | TRBV27 | CASSLAARTEAFF | TGTGCCAGCAGTTTGGCGGCGAGGACTGAAGCTTTCTTT
TRBJ2-1 | TRBD2 | NA | TRBV19 | CASSIGRTSGRGRQDEQFF | TGTGCCAGTAGTATAGGAAGGACTAGCGGGAGGGGTAGGCAAGATGAGCAGTTCTTC
TRBJ1-3 | NA | NA | TRBV2 | CASSEGAGGNTIYF | TGTGCCAGCAGTGAGGGGGCTGGGGGAAACACCATATATTTT
TRBJ1-1 | TRBD1 | NA | TRBV30 | CAWSPGGNTEAFF | TGTGCCTGGAGTCCAGGGGGCAACACTGAAGCTTTCTTT